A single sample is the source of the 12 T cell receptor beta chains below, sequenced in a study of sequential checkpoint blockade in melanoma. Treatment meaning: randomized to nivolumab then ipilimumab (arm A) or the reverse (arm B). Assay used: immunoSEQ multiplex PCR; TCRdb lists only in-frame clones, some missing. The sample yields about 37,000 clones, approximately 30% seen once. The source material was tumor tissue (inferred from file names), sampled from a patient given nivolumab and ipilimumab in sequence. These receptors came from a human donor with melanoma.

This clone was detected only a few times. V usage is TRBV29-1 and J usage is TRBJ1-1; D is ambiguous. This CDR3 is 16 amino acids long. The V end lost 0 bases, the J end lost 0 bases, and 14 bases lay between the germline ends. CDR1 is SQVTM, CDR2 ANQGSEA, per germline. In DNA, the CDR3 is TGCAGCGTTGAAGAATTAAAGAGGGATCTGAACACTGAAGCTTTCTTT. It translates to CSVEELKRDLNTEAFF.

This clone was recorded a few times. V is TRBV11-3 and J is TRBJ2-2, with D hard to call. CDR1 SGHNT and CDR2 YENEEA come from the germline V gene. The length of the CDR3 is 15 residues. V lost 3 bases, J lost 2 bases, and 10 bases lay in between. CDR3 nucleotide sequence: TGTGCCAGCAGCTTCGATGCACCAAACACCGGGGAGCTGTTTTTT. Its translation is CASSFDAPNTGELFF.

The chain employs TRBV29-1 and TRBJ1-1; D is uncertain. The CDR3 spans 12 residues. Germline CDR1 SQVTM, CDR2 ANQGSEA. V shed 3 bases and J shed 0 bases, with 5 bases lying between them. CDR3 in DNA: TGCAGCGTTGAGGCACTGAACACTGAAGCTTTCTTT. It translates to CSVEALNTEAFF.

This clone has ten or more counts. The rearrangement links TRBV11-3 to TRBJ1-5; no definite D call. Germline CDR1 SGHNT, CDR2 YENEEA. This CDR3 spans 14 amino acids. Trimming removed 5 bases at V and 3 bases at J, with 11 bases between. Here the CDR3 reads CASSQVQPNQPQHF. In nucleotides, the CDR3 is TGTGCCAGCAGCCAAGTGCAACCCAATCAGCCCCAGCATTTT.

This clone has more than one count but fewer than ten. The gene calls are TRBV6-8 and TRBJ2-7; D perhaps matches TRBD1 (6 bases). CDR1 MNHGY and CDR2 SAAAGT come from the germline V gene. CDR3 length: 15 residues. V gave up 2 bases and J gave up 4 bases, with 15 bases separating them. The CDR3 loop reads CASSYTQGNVYEQYF. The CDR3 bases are TGTGCCAGCAGTTACACGCAGGGGAATGTTTACGAGCAGTACTTC.

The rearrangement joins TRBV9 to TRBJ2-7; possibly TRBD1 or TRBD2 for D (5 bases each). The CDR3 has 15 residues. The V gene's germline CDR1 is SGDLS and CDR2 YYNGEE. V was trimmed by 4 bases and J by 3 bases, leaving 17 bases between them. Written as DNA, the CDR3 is TGTGCCAGCAGCTTGGCAGGGACCTTTCGCTACGAGCAGTACTTC. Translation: CASSLAGTFRYEQYF.

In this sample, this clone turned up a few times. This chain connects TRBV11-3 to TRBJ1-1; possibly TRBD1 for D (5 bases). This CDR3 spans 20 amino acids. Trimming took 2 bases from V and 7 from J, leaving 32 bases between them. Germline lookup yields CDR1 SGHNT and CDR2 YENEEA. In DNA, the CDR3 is TGTGCCAGCAGCTTAAAGTTGCCCCAAAGACCCGTTGGCAGTAGGGGTGAAGCTTTCTTT. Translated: CASSLKLPQRPVGSRGEAFF.

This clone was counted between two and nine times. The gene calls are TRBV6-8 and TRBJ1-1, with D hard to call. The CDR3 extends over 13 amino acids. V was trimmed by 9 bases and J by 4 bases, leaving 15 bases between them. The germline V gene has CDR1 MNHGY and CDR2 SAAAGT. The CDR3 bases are TGTGCCAGTTCCTCGACGGAGGGCACTGAAGCTTTCTTT. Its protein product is CASSSTEGTEAFF.

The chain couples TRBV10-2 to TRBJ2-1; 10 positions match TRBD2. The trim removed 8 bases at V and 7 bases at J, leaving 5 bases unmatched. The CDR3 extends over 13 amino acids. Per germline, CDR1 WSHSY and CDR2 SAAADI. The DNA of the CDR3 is TGCGCCAGCGCTAGCGGGAGCTTTAATGAGCAGTTCTTC. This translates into CASASGSFNEQFF.

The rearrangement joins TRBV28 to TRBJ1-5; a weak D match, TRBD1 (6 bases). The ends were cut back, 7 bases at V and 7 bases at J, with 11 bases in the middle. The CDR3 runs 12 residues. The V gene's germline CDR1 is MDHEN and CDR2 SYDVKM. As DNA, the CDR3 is TGTGCCAGCATGCTACAGGGACAGCCCCAGCATTTT. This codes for CASMLQGQPQHF.

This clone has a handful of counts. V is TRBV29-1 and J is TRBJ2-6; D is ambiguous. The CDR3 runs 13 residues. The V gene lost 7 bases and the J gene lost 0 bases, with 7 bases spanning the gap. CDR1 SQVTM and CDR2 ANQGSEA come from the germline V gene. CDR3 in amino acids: CSAWSSGANVLTF. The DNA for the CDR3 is TGCAGCGCCTGGAGCTCTGGGGCCAACGTCCTGACTTTC.

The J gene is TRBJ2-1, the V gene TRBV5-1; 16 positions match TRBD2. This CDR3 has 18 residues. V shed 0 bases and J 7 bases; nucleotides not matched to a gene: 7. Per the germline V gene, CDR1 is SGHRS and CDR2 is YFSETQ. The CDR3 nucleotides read TGCGCCAGCAGCTTGGCCGGGACTAGCGGGAGGGCGGGAAATGAGCAGTTCTTC. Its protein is CASSLAGTSGRAGNEQFF.